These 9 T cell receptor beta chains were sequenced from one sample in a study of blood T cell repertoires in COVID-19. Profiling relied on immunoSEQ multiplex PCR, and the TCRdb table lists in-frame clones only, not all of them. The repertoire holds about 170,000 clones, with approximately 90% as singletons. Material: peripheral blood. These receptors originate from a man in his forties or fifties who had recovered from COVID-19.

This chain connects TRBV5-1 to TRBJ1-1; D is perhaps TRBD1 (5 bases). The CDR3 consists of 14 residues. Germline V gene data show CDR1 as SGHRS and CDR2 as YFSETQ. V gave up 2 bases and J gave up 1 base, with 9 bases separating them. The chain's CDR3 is CASSLQATNTEAFF. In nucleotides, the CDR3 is TGCGCCAGCAGCTTACAGGCGACGAACACTGAAGCTTTCTTT.

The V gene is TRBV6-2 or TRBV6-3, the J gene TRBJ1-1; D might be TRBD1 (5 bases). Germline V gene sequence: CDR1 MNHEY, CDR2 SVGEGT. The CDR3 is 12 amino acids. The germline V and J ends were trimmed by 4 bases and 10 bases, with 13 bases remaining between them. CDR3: CASSSRTFGAFF. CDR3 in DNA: TGTGCCAGCAGTTCCAGGACATTCGGAGCTTTCTTT.

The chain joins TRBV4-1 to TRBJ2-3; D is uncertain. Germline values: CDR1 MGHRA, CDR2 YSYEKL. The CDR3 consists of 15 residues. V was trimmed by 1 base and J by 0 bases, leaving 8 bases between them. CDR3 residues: CASSQVAVSTDTQYF. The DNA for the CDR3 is TGCGCCAGCAGCCAAGTAGCCGTCAGCACAGATACGCAGTATTTT.

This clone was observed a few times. CDR3 nucleotides: TGTGCCAGCAGTTTAGGGCTGGGCTACACCTTC. As protein: CASSLGLGYTF. V gene TRBV28 combines with J gene TRBJ1-2; D unresolved. There are 11 residues in the CDR3. V lost 2 bases to trimming and J lost 8 bases, with 6 bases between them. CDR1 and CDR2 (germline): MDHEN, SYDVKM.

CDR3 residues: CASSQMVGPNEQFF. The CDR3 DNA reads TGTGCCAGCAGCCAAATGGTGGGGCCGAATGAGCAGTTCTTC. The chain uses TRBV3-1 (or the pseudogene TRBV3-2) and TRBJ2-1; D is possibly TRBD1 (5 bases). Trimming pared 2 bases from V and 7 bases from J, leaving 12 bases between. Germline V gene lookup returns CDR1 LGHDT and CDR2 YNNKEL (reference sequence). This CDR3 has 14 amino acids.

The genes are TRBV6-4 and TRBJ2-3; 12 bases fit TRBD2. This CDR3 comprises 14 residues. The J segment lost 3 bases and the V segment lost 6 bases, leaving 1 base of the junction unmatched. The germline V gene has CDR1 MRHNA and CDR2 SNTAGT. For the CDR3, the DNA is TGTGCCAGCAGGACTAGCGGGGGAACAGATACGCAGTATTTT. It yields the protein CASRTSGGTDTQYF.

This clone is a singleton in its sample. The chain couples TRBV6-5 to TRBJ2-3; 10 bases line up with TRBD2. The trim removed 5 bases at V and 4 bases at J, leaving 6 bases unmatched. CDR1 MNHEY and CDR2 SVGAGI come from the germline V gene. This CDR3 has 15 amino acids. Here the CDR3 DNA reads TGTGCCAGCAGTCGCCAGCGGGAGGGCCCAGATACGCAGTATTTT. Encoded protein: CASSRQREGPDTQYF.

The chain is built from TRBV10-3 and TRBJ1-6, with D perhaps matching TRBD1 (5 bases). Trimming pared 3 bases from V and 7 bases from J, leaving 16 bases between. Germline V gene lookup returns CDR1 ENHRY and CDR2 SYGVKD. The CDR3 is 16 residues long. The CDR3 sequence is CAISDSRGGANSPLHF. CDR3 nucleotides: TGTGCCATCAGTGACTCGCGGGGAGGGGCGAATTCACCCCTCCACTTT.

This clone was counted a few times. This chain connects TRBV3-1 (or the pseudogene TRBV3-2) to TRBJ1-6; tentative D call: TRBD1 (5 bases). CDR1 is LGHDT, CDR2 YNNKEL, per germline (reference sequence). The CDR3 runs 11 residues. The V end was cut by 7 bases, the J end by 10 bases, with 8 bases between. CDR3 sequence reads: CASNDRSPLHF. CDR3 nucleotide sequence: TGTGCCAGCAACGACAGATCACCCCTCCACTTT.